The 15 T cell receptor beta chains listed next were all sequenced from one sample in a study of blood T cell repertoires in COVID-19. Method: immunoSEQ multiplex PCR; TCRdb's copy keeps in-frame clones and lacks some. The table lists about 120,000 clones, roughly 91% of them singletons. Sequencing was performed on peripheral blood. These receptors were taken from a man in his sixties with COVID-19, enrolled during active disease.

J is TRBJ2-7 and V is TRBV3-1 (or the pseudogene TRBV3-2), with 9 bases identical to TRBD1. Germline V CDR1 and CDR2: LGHDT, YNNKEL (reference sequence). The CDR3 consists of 14 residues. V lost 4 bases, J lost 5 bases, and 6 bases stayed unmatched. CDR3 residues: CASSPWTGVDEQYF. Written as DNA, the CDR3 is TGTGCCAGCAGCCCCTGGACAGGGGTTGACGAGCAGTACTTC.

The gene calls are TRBV10-2 and TRBJ2-2, with 12 nucleotides matching TRBD2. Germline trimming cut 2 bases from V and 3 bases from J; bases unmatched to any gene: 7. The CDR3 is made up of 18 amino acids. The germline V gene has CDR1 WSHSY and CDR2 SAAADI. The CDR3 reads CASSERLAGGPYTGELFF. The CDR3 nucleotides read TGCGCCAGCAGTGAGCGTCTAGCGGGGGGGCCGTACACCGGGGAGCTGTTTTTT.

This chain joins TRBV29-1 and TRBJ1-2; D possibly corresponds to TRBD1 (5 bases). The germline V and J ends were trimmed by 2 bases and 8 bases, with 12 bases remaining between them. CDR1 is SQVTM and CDR2 is ANQGSEA in the germline V gene. The CDR3 contains 12 residues. In DNA, the CDR3 is TGCAGCGTTGAACAGGGCGCAGGAGGCTACACCTTC. Its protein is CSVEQGAGGYTF.

This rearrangement joins TRBV19 to TRBJ2-1; maybe TRBD1 (7 bases). Trimming removed 2 bases at V and 4 bases at J, with 9 bases between. CDR1 is LNHDA, CDR2 SQIVND, per germline (reference sequence). This CDR3 region has 14 residues. In DNA form, the CDR3 reads TGTGCCAGTAGTATACAGGGGGGATACAATGAGCAGTTCTTC. Its protein product is CASSIQGGYNEQFF.

With respect to this clone: The sample has other DNA sequences that encode this CDR3 too. The chain couples TRBV19 to TRBJ1-1, with a tentative D call TRBD1 (5 bases). CDR3 size: 14 residues. The ends were cut back, 3 bases at V and 6 bases at J, with 14 bases in the middle. Germline assignment: CDR1 LNHDA and CDR2 SQIVND (reference sequence). DNA for the CDR3: TGTGCCAGTAGTATTGACAGCAGTAGGGCTGAAGCTTTCTTT. Residues: CASSIDSSRAEAFF.

In DNA, the CDR3 is TGTGCCACCAGCAGAGATCACGGGAGCTCTAACTATGGCTACACCTTC. Its protein product is CATSRDHGSSNYGYTF. This chain joins TRBV15 and TRBJ1-2, with unresolved D. Germline V gene sequence: CDR1 LNHNV, CDR2 YYDKDF (reference sequence). Deletions cut 0 bases from V and 0 bases from J, with 11 bases between. This CDR3 contains 16 residues.

V is TRBV2 and J is TRBJ2-7; the D is unclear. The CDR3 runs 13 residues. The germline gives CDR1 SNHLY, CDR2 FYNNEI. CDR3 region: CAVGSRSSYEQYF. CDR3 bases: TGTGCGGTCGGCTCGCGGAGCTCCTACGAGCAGTACTTC.

The rearrangement links TRBV7-8 to TRBJ1-5; D unresolved. Between the trimmed V and J ends, which lost 0 bases and 3 bases, there was a span of 12 bases. Germline V gives CDR1 SGHVS, CDR2 FQNEAQ. The CDR3 extends over 16 amino acids. The DNA of the CDR3 is TGTGCCAGCAGCTTAGCGGTTACTCCGAACAATCAGCCCCAGCATTTT. This gives the protein CASSLAVTPNNQPQHF.

The chain couples TRBV7-3 to TRBJ2-5; 11 nucleotides line up with TRBD2. The V and J ends lost 4 bases and 4 bases, in that order; junction bases with no gene match: 5. The CDR3 sequence is 15 residues long. The germline V gene has CDR1 SGHTA and CDR2 FQGTGA. In DNA, the CDR3 is TGTGCCAGCAGCTCTCTAGCGGGGGGTTCAGAGACCCAGTACTTC. Its protein is CASSSLAGGSETQYF.

This chain connects TRBV27 to TRBJ2-7; D possibly corresponds to TRBD1 (6 bases). V was shortened by 3 bases and J by 7 bases, with 19 bases between the two germline ends. Germline assignment: CDR1 MNHEY and CDR2 SMNVEV (reference sequence). This CDR3 is 15 amino acids long. In DNA, the CDR3 is TGTGCCAGCAGTTTGAAGACACAGGGTTCAGGAGAGCAGTACTTC. Translation: CASSLKTQGSGEQYF.

Only one count was recorded for this clone. This chain joins TRBV6-5 and TRBJ1-1; perhaps TRBD1 as D (5 bases). Trimming removed 8 bases at V and 1 base at J, with 11 bases between. Germline assignment: CDR1 MNHEY and CDR2 SVGAGI. This CDR3 spans 13 amino acids. The DNA for the CDR3 is TGTGCCAGCCAAAGGGGTGGGAACACTGAAGCTTTCTTT. Residues: CASQRGGNTEAFF.

The rearrangement joins TRBV28 to TRBJ2-3; a possible D gene is TRBD1 (5 bases). The CDR3 loop spans 16 amino acids. Germline V CDR1 and CDR2: MDHEN, SYDVKM. V lost 5 bases and J 3 bases, leaving 18 bases between the germline ends. CDR3 region: CASSHPRGRGTDTQYF. Written as DNA, the CDR3 is TGTGCCAGCAGTCACCCCCGAGGAAGGGGTACAGATACGCAGTATTTT. Using reference TRBV28 and TRBJ2-3 for the parts outside the CDR3, the full variable domain is DVKVTQSSRYLVKRTGEKVFLECVQDMDHENMFWYRQDPGLGLRLIYFSYDVKMKEKGDIPEGYSVSREKKERFSLILESASTNQTSMYLCASSHPRGRGTDTQYFGPGTRLTVL.

The chain is built from TRBV7-2 and TRBJ1-1, with D unresolved. The V gene lost 6 bases and the J gene lost 6 bases, with 17 bases spanning the gap. From germline, CDR1 is SGHTA and CDR2 FQGNSA. The CDR3 is 14 residues long. Here the CDR3 DNA reads TGTGCCAGCAGAATGGGAGGGTCTACCTCTGAAGCTTTCTTT. Translating gives CASRMGGSTSEAFF.

V gene TRBV25-1 combines with J gene TRBJ1-2; 7 bases map to TRBD1. The CDR3 extends over 17 amino acids. Germline loops: CDR1 MGHDK, CDR2 SYGVNS. The V segment lost 0 bases and the J segment 5 bases; nucleotides outside the gene matches: 12. CDR3 DNA sequence: TGTGCCAGCAGTGAATATCCCTCTCGGACAGGAGTTTATGGCTACACCTTC. Encoded protein: CASSEYPSRTGVYGYTF.

This clone occurred a few times. The J gene is TRBJ1-2, the V gene TRBV6-5; 12 bases agree with TRBD1. This CDR3 spans 16 amino acids. V dropped 2 bases and J dropped 5; count of bases not matched to a gene: 6. Germline V gives CDR1 MNHEY, CDR2 SVGAGI. CDR3 sequence reads: CASSYAGTGGKYGYTF. CDR3 DNA: TGTGCCAGCAGTTACGCCGGGACAGGGGGCAAATATGGCTACACCTTC.